These T cell receptor beta chains were read from a single sample in a study of shared clonotypes between healthy human individuals. TCRdb's copy holds only in-frame clones and misses some; the assay was immunoSEQ multiplex PCR. The sample lists around 2.5 million clones; 90% to 95% were seen once. Sequenced: naive CD4+ T cells from PBMCs. The receptors here all came from a man aged 18-30 years in good health. Some clones in this sample may be carry-over from other donors' samples. The CDR3 runs from the conserved cysteine through the conserved F or W. A D gene is named only where the DNA matches it firmly. Expanded clones get a size class; other rows say once, few or many, or leave the size out.

CDR3 protein | CDR3 DNA | J gene | V gene | D gene | clone size
CASSLEGRSYEQYF | TGTGCCAGCAGCTTAGAAGGGCGCTCCTACGAGCAGTACTTC | TRBJ2-7 | TRBV7-6 | - | once
CASDLGTAQETQYF | TGTGCCAGCGACCTGGGGACCGCTCAAGAGACCCAGTACTTC | TRBJ2-5 | TRBV7-6 | - | -
CASSPRDGLWGATNEKLFF | TGTGCCAGCAGCCCGAGAGACGGGTTGTGGGGTGCAACTAATGAAAAACTGTTTTTT | TRBJ1-4 | TRBV9 | - | -
CASSLLAIYEQYF | TGTGCCAGCAGCTTACTAGCGATCTACGAGCAGTACTTC | TRBJ2-7 | TRBV7-2 | - | -
CASSLEGADEQYF | TGCGCCAGCAGCTTGGAGGGGGCGGATGAGCAGTACTTC | TRBJ2-7 | TRBV5-1 | TRBD1 | -
CASSPGLAGGLGNTGELFF | TGTGCCAGCAGCCCGGGACTAGCGGGAGGGCTCGGGAACACCGGGGAGCTGTTTTTT | TRBJ2-2 | TRBV11-3 | TRBD2 | -
CASSLIQDDTEAFF | TGTGCCAGCAGCTTGATTCAGGACGACACTGAAGCTTTCTTT | TRBJ1-1 | TRBV5-4 | - | -
CASLPGGRDEQYF | TGTGCAAGTCTCCCGGGGGGGCGTGACGAGCAGTACTTC | TRBJ2-7 | TRBV12-2 | - | -
CASSLGLAANTGELFF | TGTGCCAGCTCTCTCGGACTAGCGGCGAACACCGGGGAGCTGTTTTTT | TRBJ2-2 | TRBV18 | TRBD2 | -
CASSLGIYLRTEAFF | TGTGCCAGCAGTCTCGGGATCTATCTTCGGACTGAAGCTTTCTTT | TRBJ1-1 | TRBV28 | - | once
CASSVGFLQETQYF | TGTGCCAGCAGCGTAGGGTTTCTTCAAGAGACCCAGTACTTC | TRBJ2-5 | TRBV9 | - | -
CASSLALGWGGETQYF | TGTGCCAGCAGCTTAGCGCTTGGGTGGGGAGGAGAGACCCAGTACTTC | TRBJ2-5 | TRBV7-9 | - | once
CASSLAADRVYEQYF | TGCGCCAGCAGCTTGGCCGCTGACAGGGTCTACGAGCAGTACTTC | TRBJ2-7 | TRBV5-1 | TRBD1 | -
CASSFGGGVYGYTF | TGTGCCAGCAGTTTCGGAGGAGGAGTTTATGGCTACACCTTC | TRBJ1-2 | TRBV28 | - | -
CASSSISGGAVNEQFF | TGTGCCAGCAGCTCCATCTCGGGGGGGGCTGTGAATGAGCAGTTCTTC | TRBJ2-1 | TRBV7-9 | TRBD2 | -
CASSLGSGSPNEQYF | TGCGCCAGCAGCTTGGGTAGCGGGAGCCCCAACGAGCAGTACTTC | TRBJ2-7 | TRBV5-1 | TRBD2 | -
CASTKGDTEAFF | TGTGCCAGCACCAAGGGGGACACTGAAGCTTTCTTT | TRBJ1-1 | TRBV6-5 | - | -
CASSLSGHEQYF | TGTGCCAGCAGCTTGTCCGGGCACGAGCAGTACTTC | TRBJ2-7 | TRBV5-4 | - | -
CASSLNSPETQYF | TGTGCCAGCAGCTTAAACAGCCCAGAGACCCAGTACTTC | TRBJ2-5 | TRBV7-9 | - | once
CSVKKTLNTGELFF | TGCAGCGTCAAAAAGACACTTAACACCGGGGAGCTGTTTTTT | TRBJ2-2 | TRBV29-1 | - | -
CASSPGASRTDTQYF | TGTGCCAGCAGCCCGGGGGCGAGTCGAACAGATACGCAGTATTTT | TRBJ2-3 | TRBV7-9 | - | -
CASSSAAAYNEQFF | TGTGCCAGCAGCTCGGCCGCGGCCTACAATGAGCAGTTCTTC | TRBJ2-1 | TRBV7-2 | - | -
CASRGTVNTGELFF | TGTGCCAGCAGAGGGACAGTGAACACCGGGGAGCTGTTTTTT | TRBJ2-2 | TRBV28 | TRBD1 | -
CATSLTTDTQYF | TGTGCCACCTCCTTAACCACAGATACGCAGTATTTT | TRBJ2-3 | TRBV2 | - | few
CASRPRGLGANVLTF | TGTGCCAGCAGGCCCAGGGGGCTGGGGGCCAACGTCCTGACTTTC | TRBJ2-6 | TRBV28 | TRBD1 | -
CASSLAGYEAFF | TGTGCCAGCAGCTTGGCGGGCTATGAAGCTTTCTTT | TRBJ1-1 | TRBV5-5 | - | -
CASSRIPDQGEKLFF | TGTGCCAGCAGCCGGATACCGGACCAAGGGGAAAAACTGTTTTTT | TRBJ1-4 | TRBV5-6 | - | -
CASSLGGEQPQHF | TGCGCCAGCAGCTTGGGTGGGGAACAGCCCCAGCATTTT | TRBJ1-5 | TRBV5-1 | - | -
CSVPASGSGKNEQFF | TGCAGCGTGCCTGCCAGCGGGAGTGGCAAAAATGAGCAGTTCTTC | TRBJ2-1 | TRBV29-1 | TRBD2 | -
CASSISRQGAYEQYF | TGTGCCAGTAGTATCAGTCGGCAGGGTGCCTACGAGCAGTACTTC | TRBJ2-7 | TRBV19 | - | -
CASSLSDTWRNTEAFF | TGTGCCAGCAGTTTAAGTGACACTTGGAGGAACACTGAAGCTTTCTTT | TRBJ1-1 | TRBV28 | - | -
CASSPPGLSTEAFF | TGCGCCAGCAGCCCGCCAGGTCTTTCCACTGAAGCTTTCTTT | TRBJ1-1 | TRBV5-1 | - | -
CASRYRVGQKPQHF | TGTGCCAGCCGCTACAGGGTGGGGCAAAAGCCCCAGCATTTT | TRBJ1-5 | TRBV2 | - | -
CASSPTGDYGYTF | TGTGCCAGCAGCCCGACAGGGGACTATGGCTACACCTTC | TRBJ1-2 | TRBV7-3 | TRBD1 | -
CASSYSSGAGNTIYF | TGTGCCAGCAGTTACTCGTCAGGGGCTGGAAACACCATATATTTT | TRBJ1-3 | TRBV6-6 | - | -
CASNIGRVNTEAFF | TGTGCCAGCAATATCGGTCGAGTAAACACTGAAGCTTTCTTT | TRBJ1-1 | TRBV2 | - | -
CASSLGLAGGVYNEQFF | TGTGCCAGCAGTCTAGGACTAGCGGGAGGAGTCTACAATGAGCAGTTCTTC | TRBJ2-1 | TRBV11-2 | TRBD2 | -
CASSNRAGGGEQFF | TGTGCCAGCAGCAACAGGGCGGGAGGGGGTGAGCAGTTCTTC | TRBJ2-1 | TRBV9 | TRBD2 | -
CASSKGWFNGQELAKNIQYF | TGTGCCAGCAGCAAAGGATGGTTTAACGGCCAGGAGCTAGCCAAAAACATTCAGTACTTC | TRBJ2-4 | TRBV21-1 | - | -
CASSVGTANLGIGNYGYTF | TGTGCCAGCAGCGTCGGGACAGCCAACCTAGGGATTGGGAACTATGGCTACACCTTC | TRBJ1-2 | TRBV9 | TRBD1 | -
CASSQGLLPNYGYTF | TGCGCCAGCAGCCAAGGACTGCTCCCTAACTATGGCTACACCTTC | TRBJ1-2 | TRBV4-1 | - | -
CASKGVPDTQYF | TGTGCCAGTAAGGGGGTTCCAGATACGCAGTATTTT | TRBJ2-3 | TRBV6-1 | - | -
CASSSGTGGLEQYF | TGCGCCAGCAGCTCGGGGACAGGGGGCTTAGAGCAGTACTTC | TRBJ2-7 | TRBV5-1 | TRBD1 | -